The clone carrying this T cell receptor (beta chain) was counted once. Antigen: not known. Healthy bone marrow donors made up the donors. The sample originates from a study of cytomegalovirus exposure and HLA in healthy donors. The junction had 9 bases not matched to a gene; V was cut back by 5 bases and J by 4 bases. Germline V gene sequence: CDR1 LNHDA, CDR2 SQIVND (reference sequence). The CDR3 spans 16 residues. This PCR relied on a set of 60 Vbeta primers and 13 Jbeta primers. The data were produced by immunoSEQ multiplex PCR, yet TCRdb's version contains in-frame clones alone and is incomplete. The repertoire holds some 250,000 clones, with over 80% as singletons. Points from the study as a whole: Listed as cytomegalovirus-associated were 150 to 200 TCR beta chains.

This TCR derives from a woman aged 40 to 49 in good health and CMV-seropositive. Sequencing was performed on PBMCs. The V gene is TRBV19, the J gene TRBJ2-1, with TRBD2 identical over 9 bases. The CDR3 is CASSLASGEYYNEQFF. The CDR3 coding sequence is TGTGCCAGTAGTTTGGCTAGCGGGGAATATTACAATGAGCAGTTCTTC.